A selection of T cell receptor beta chains follows, all from one sample in a study of T cell responses to AZD1222 COVID-19 vaccine. The data were produced by immunoSEQ multiplex PCR, yet TCRdb's version contains in-frame clones alone and is incomplete. The data show about 210,000 clones, with about 92% seen just once and approximately 1.3% held by the top ten. Source: peripheral blood, taken on day 0 of AZD1222 vaccination. The receptors were sampled from an adult in good health. Both conserved end residues are part of each CDR3. Each record gives: D gene, clone size, V gene, J gene, CDR3 DNA, CDR3 protein. A D gene is named only where the DNA matches it firmly. Clone size is stated in some rows and not others, as once, few, many or a class when expanded.

d_gene: TRBD1
abundance: -
v_gene: TRBV29-1
j_gene: TRBJ1-2
CDR3nt: TGCAGGACCGGGACAGTCGATGGCTACACCTTC
CDR3aa: CRTGTVDGYTF

d_gene: -
abundance: -
v_gene: TRBV7-2
j_gene: TRBJ1-6
CDR3nt: TGTGCCAGCAGCCTTTGGACAACTAATAATTCACCCCTCCACTTT
CDR3aa: CASSLWTTNNSPLHF

d_gene: TRBD2
abundance: -
v_gene: TRBV19
j_gene: TRBJ2-7
CDR3nt: TGTGCCAGTAGTATCGGGGAGCGGGGGGGCTCCCACGAGCAGTACTTC
CDR3aa: CASSIGERGGSHEQYF

d_gene: -
abundance: once
v_gene: TRBV12-3/TRBV12-4
j_gene: TRBJ2-3
CDR3nt: TGTGCCAGCAGTCAGAGTAGCCCAGATACGCAGTATTTT
CDR3aa: CASSQSSPDTQYF

d_gene: -
abundance: -
v_gene: TRBV5-6
j_gene: TRBJ1-1
CDR3nt: TGTGCCAGCAGCTTGAAATCCCCAGGAGGGAACACTGAAGCTTTCTTT
CDR3aa: CASSLKSPGGNTEAFF

d_gene: -
abundance: -
v_gene: TRBV5-1
j_gene: TRBJ2-2
CDR3nt: TGCGCCAGCAGCTTGCGGGAAAGCACCGGGGAGCTGTTTTTT
CDR3aa: CASSLRESTGELFF

d_gene: -
abundance: few
v_gene: TRBV19
j_gene: TRBJ1-5
CDR3nt: TGTGCCACCGACAGGAGGGGGCATTTT
CDR3aa: CATDRRGHF

d_gene: -
abundance: -
v_gene: TRBV2
j_gene: TRBJ2-7
CDR3nt: TGTGCCAGCAGGTATTCTAGAGAGCAGTACTTC
CDR3aa: CASRYSREQYF

d_gene: -
abundance: -
v_gene: TRBV5-1
j_gene: TRBJ1-3
CDR3nt: TGCGCCAGCAGCTTGGTTTCGGGGGCTTCTGGAAACACCATATATTTT
CDR3aa: CASSLVSGASGNTIYF

d_gene: -
abundance: -
v_gene: TRBV6-5
j_gene: TRBJ2-3
CDR3nt: TGTGCCAGCGCTCTTGGCATCACAGATACGCAGTATTTT
CDR3aa: CASALGITDTQYF

d_gene: TRBD1
abundance: -
v_gene: TRBV3-1/TRBV3-2
j_gene: TRBJ1-3
CDR3nt: TGTGCCAGCAGCCGACAGGGCGAGGGAAACACCATATATTTT
CDR3aa: CASSRQGEGNTIYF

d_gene: TRBD1
abundance: -
v_gene: TRBV5-1
j_gene: TRBJ1-1
CDR3nt: TGCGCCAGCAGCCCCGGTTTCACAGGGGCCTTTGAAACTGAAGCTTTCTTT
CDR3aa: CASSPGFTGAFETEAFF

d_gene: TRBD1
abundance: -
v_gene: TRBV15
j_gene: TRBJ1-5
CDR3nt: TGTGCCACCAGCAGGCCGGGACAGAGTGATAGCAATCAGCCCCAGCATTTT
CDR3aa: CATSRPGQSDSNQPQHF

d_gene: -
abundance: -
v_gene: TRBV5-4
j_gene: TRBJ1-3
CDR3nt: TGTGCCAGCAGCAACGGGCAGCCCCTCTCTGGAAACACCATATATTTT
CDR3aa: CASSNGQPLSGNTIYF

d_gene: -
abundance: once
v_gene: TRBV6-1
j_gene: TRBJ2-3
CDR3nt: TGTGCCAGCAGTGTCTTCGGCCGAGAAGCCTCTACAGATACGCAGTATTTT
CDR3aa: CASSVFGREASTDTQYF

d_gene: TRBD1
abundance: -
v_gene: TRBV7-8
j_gene: TRBJ1-5
CDR3nt: TGTGCCAGCAGCCTATTAACAGGGGGCGTTCGTTCGGGCAATCAGCCCCAGCATTTT
CDR3aa: CASSLLTGGVRSGNQPQHF

d_gene: -
abundance: few
v_gene: TRBV4-1
j_gene: TRBJ1-6
CDR3nt: TGCGCCAGCAGCCCCCAGGGTGATTCACCCCTCCACTTT
CDR3aa: CASSPQGDSPLHF

d_gene: TRBD1
abundance: -
v_gene: TRBV7-8
j_gene: TRBJ2-5
CDR3nt: TGTGCCAGCAGCCCCATCGGGACAGGGAGAGAGACCCAGTACTTC
CDR3aa: CASSPIGTGRETQYF

d_gene: -
abundance: -
v_gene: TRBV14
j_gene: TRBJ1-6
CDR3nt: TGTGCCAGCAGCCAAGAGGGCTGGGCACCCCTCCACTTT
CDR3aa: CASSQEGWAPLHF

d_gene: -
abundance: -
v_gene: TRBV9
j_gene: TRBJ1-2
CDR3nt: TGTGCCAGCAGCGTAGATGCAAGCTATGGCTACACCTTC
CDR3aa: CASSVDASYGYTF

d_gene: TRBD1
abundance: -
v_gene: TRBV6-5
j_gene: TRBJ1-4
CDR3nt: TGTGCCAGCAGCTTGACTGGGCAGGGGGCTGGGAAACTGTTTTTT
CDR3aa: CASSLTGQGAGKLFF

d_gene: TRBD1
abundance: -
v_gene: TRBV5-5
j_gene: TRBJ2-6
CDR3nt: TGTGCCAGCACCGACAGGGCTGGGGCCAACGTCCTGACTTTC
CDR3aa: CASTDRAGANVLTF

d_gene: -
abundance: -
v_gene: TRBV6-5
j_gene: TRBJ1-1
CDR3nt: TGTGCCAGCAACCCCGCAGGGGACACTGAAGCTTTCTTT
CDR3aa: CASNPAGDTEAFF

d_gene: -
abundance: many
v_gene: TRBV6-5
j_gene: TRBJ1-1
CDR3nt: TGTGCCAGCAGTTACTCGGGGATCACCCCGAACACTGAAGCTTTCTTT
CDR3aa: CASSYSGITPNTEAFF

d_gene: -
abundance: -
v_gene: TRBV5-1
j_gene: TRBJ1-4
CDR3nt: TGCGCCAGCAGACAGGGAACTAATGAAAAACTGTTTTTT
CDR3aa: CASRQGTNEKLFF

d_gene: -
abundance: -
v_gene: TRBV28
j_gene: TRBJ2-7
CDR3nt: TGTGCCAGCAGCTTGGGGGGACAGCTCTACGAGCAGTACTTC
CDR3aa: CASSLGGQLYEQYF

d_gene: TRBD1
abundance: -
v_gene: TRBV5-8
j_gene: TRBJ1-5
CDR3nt: TGTGCCAGCAGCCCAATTCGACAGGGAGGAAATCAGCCCCAGCATTTT
CDR3aa: CASSPIRQGGNQPQHF

d_gene: TRBD1
abundance: -
v_gene: TRBV2
j_gene: TRBJ1-6
CDR3nt: TGTGCCAGCAGTTCGGGACAGAACTATAATTCACCCCTCCACTTT
CDR3aa: CASSSGQNYNSPLHF

d_gene: TRBD1
abundance: -
v_gene: TRBV6-5
j_gene: TRBJ1-2
CDR3nt: TGTGCCAGCAGTCAACAGGGGTTCGATGGCTACACCTTC
CDR3aa: CASSQQGFDGYTF

d_gene: TRBD2
abundance: once
v_gene: TRBV29-1
j_gene: TRBJ2-3
CDR3nt: TGCAGCGTTGATGGCGGGGGGGCCGAAGATACGCAGTATTTT
CDR3aa: CSVDGGGAEDTQYF

d_gene: -
abundance: -
v_gene: TRBV11-2
j_gene: TRBJ2-7
CDR3nt: TGTGCCAGCAGCTTAGGTTCCGCTGCTCCCTACGAGCAGTACTTC
CDR3aa: CASSLGSAAPYEQYF

d_gene: -
abundance: -
v_gene: TRBV19
j_gene: TRBJ2-7
CDR3nt: TGTGCCAGTAGTATTTGGCCCCAGGGGGGCAACTCCTACGAGCAGTACTTC
CDR3aa: CASSIWPQGGNSYEQYF

d_gene: -
abundance: -
v_gene: TRBV7-2
j_gene: TRBJ2-3
CDR3nt: TGTGCCAGCAGCGTTAGCGGACTAATTGGCGATACGCAGTATTTT
CDR3aa: CASSVSGLIGDTQYF

d_gene: -
abundance: -
v_gene: TRBV2
j_gene: TRBJ1-5
CDR3nt: TGTGCCAGCAGTGTGAGACAGAATCAGCCCCAGCATTTT
CDR3aa: CASSVRQNQPQHF

d_gene: -
abundance: -
v_gene: TRBV12-3/TRBV12-4
j_gene: TRBJ1-5
CDR3nt: TGTGCCAGCAGTTACAATCAGCCCCAGCATTTT
CDR3aa: CASSYNQPQHF

d_gene: -
abundance: -
v_gene: TRBV5-6
j_gene: TRBJ1-2
CDR3nt: TGTGCCAGCAGCTTGGGACGGAACTATGGCTACACCTTC
CDR3aa: CASSLGRNYGYTF

d_gene: -
abundance: -
v_gene: TRBV5-4
j_gene: TRBJ2-1
CDR3nt: TGTGCCAGCACAAATGGGGTAGGGACTCAATATTACAATGAGCAGTTCTTC
CDR3aa: CASTNGVGTQYYNEQFF

d_gene: -
abundance: -
v_gene: TRBV19
j_gene: TRBJ2-7
CDR3nt: TGTGCCAGTAGTGCACCGACAGGAAAAAACTCCTACGAGCAGTACTTC
CDR3aa: CASSAPTGKNSYEQYF

d_gene: TRBD1
abundance: -
v_gene: TRBV6-5
j_gene: TRBJ1-4
CDR3nt: TGTGCCAGCAGGCGGGAGGGACAGGGCTATGAAAAACTGTTTTTT
CDR3aa: CASRREGQGYEKLFF

d_gene: -
abundance: -
v_gene: TRBV27
j_gene: TRBJ2-1
CDR3nt: TGTGCCAGCAGTTCGGTGGGTAGGGTTGCCAATGAGCAGTTCTTC
CDR3aa: CASSSVGRVANEQFF